This TCR beta chain was recorded in a study of shared clonotypes between healthy human individuals. This CDR3 is 16 amino acids long. The ends were cut back, 0 bases at V and 2 bases at J, with 13 bases in the middle. Germline-derived CDR1 and CDR2 are SGDLS and YYNGEE. Using immunoSEQ multiplex PCR, the repertoire was profiled, and TCRdb retains in-frame clones only, with some absent. The table lists about 690,000 clones, 90% of them singletons, with 30% to 40% in the top ten. The sequenced material came from memory CD8+ T cells from PBMCs. Specified subset: CD45RO+ cells pooled with CCR7-negative TemRA cells. V gene TRBV9 combines with J gene TRBJ2-3; D is uncertain. The TCR was taken from a man between 18 and 29 years old in good health. Some clones in this sample may be carry-over from other donors' samples. Written as DNA, the CDR3 is TGTGCCAGCAGCGTAGAGGGTAGCTTCTCCACAGATACGCAGTATTTT. Translating it yields CASSVEGSFSTDTQYF. Full variable domain (missing parts from reference TRBV9 and TRBJ2-3): DSGVTQTPKHLITATGQRVTLRCSPRSGDLSVYWYQQSLDQGLQFLIQYYNGEERAKGNILERFSAQQFPDLHSELNLSSLELGDSALYFCASSVEGSFSTDTQYFGPGTRLTVL.